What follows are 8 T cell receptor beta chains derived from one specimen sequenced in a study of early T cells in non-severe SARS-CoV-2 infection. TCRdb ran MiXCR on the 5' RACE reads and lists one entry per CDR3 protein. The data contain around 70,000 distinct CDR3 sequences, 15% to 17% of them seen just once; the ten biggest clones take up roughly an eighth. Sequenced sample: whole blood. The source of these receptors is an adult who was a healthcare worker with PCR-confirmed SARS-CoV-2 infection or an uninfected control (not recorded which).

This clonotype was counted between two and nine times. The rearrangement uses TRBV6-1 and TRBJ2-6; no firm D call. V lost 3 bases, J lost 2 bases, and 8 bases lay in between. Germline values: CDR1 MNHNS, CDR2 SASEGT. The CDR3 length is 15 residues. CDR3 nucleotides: TGTGCCAGCAGTGATGGTCAAGCTGGGGCCAACGTCCTGACTTTC. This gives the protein CASSDGQAGANVLTF.

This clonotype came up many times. CDR3 in amino acids: CASSATSAEQFF. The CDR3 DNA reads as TGTGCCAGCAGCGCTACTAGCGCAGAGCAGTTCTTC. This rearrangement joins TRBV9 to TRBJ2-1; TRBD2 matches at 7 bases. Germline V gene data show CDR1 as SGDLS and CDR2 as YYNGEE. CDR3 length: 12 amino acids. V dropped 3 bases and J dropped 10; count of bases not matched to a gene: 4.

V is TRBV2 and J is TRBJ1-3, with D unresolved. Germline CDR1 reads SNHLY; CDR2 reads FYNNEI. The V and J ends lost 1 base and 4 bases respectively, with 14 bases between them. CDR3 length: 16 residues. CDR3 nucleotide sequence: TGTGCCAGCAGTGAAGTTCCCCCGGCAAACGGAAACACCATATATTTT. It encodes CASSEVPPANGNTIYF.

Written as DNA, the CDR3 is TGTGCCAGCAGCTTAGCAAGCGTCACCCTCACAACTGGAAACACCATATATTTT. Translation: CASSLASVTLTTGNTIYF. V is TRBV7-9 and J is TRBJ1-3; D not certain. The V gene lost 0 bases and the J gene lost 2 bases, with 17 bases spanning the gap. The germline V gene encodes CDR1 SEHNR and CDR2 FQNEAQ (reference sequence). CDR3 length: 18 residues.

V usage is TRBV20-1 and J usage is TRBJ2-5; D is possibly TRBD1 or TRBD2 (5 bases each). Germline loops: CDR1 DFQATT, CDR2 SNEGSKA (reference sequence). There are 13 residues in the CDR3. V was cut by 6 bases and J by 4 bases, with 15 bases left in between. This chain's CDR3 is CSAQTVGGETQYF. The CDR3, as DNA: TGCAGTGCGCAGACGGTTGGGGGAGAGACCCAGTACTTC.

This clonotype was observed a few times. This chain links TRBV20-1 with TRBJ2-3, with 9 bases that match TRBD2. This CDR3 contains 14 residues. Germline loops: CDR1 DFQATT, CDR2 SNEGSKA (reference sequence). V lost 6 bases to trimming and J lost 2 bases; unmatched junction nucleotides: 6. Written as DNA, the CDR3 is TGCAGTGCAAAACTAGCGGGTCCCACAGATACGCAGTATTTT. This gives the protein CSAKLAGPTDTQYF.

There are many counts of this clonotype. The DNA for the CDR3 is TGCAGTGCTAGAGGCGGACTGAACACTGAAGCTTTCTTT. Amino acid sequence: CSARGGLNTEAFF. The chain joins TRBV20-1 to TRBJ1-1; no clear D. Trimming took off 1 base at V and 0 bases at J, with 6 bases between the two ends. CDR1 and CDR2 from the germline V gene are DFQATT and SNEGSKA (reference sequence). The CDR3 runs to 13 residues.

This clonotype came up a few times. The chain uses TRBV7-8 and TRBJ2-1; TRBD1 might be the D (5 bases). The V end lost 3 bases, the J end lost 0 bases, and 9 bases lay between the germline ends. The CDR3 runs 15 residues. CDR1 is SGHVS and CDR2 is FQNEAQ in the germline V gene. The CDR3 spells CASSLDITSYNEQFF. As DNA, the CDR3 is TGTGCCAGCAGCTTGGACATTACCTCCTACAATGAGCAGTTCTTC.